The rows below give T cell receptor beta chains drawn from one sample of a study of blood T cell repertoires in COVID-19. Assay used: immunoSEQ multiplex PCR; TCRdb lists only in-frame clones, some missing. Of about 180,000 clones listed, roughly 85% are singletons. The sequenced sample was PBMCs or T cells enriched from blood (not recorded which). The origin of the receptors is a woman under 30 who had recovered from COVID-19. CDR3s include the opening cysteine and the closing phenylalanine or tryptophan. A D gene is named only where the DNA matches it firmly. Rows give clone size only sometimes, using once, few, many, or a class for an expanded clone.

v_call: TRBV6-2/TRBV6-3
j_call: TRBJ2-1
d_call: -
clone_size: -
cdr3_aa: CASSYMEGYEQFF
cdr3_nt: TGTGCCAGCAGTTACATGGAGGGCTATGAGCAGTTCTTC

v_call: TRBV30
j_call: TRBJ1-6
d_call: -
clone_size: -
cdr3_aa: CAWRNRVGSPLHF
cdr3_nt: TGTGCCTGGAGGAACAGGGTTGGGTCACCCCTCCACTTT

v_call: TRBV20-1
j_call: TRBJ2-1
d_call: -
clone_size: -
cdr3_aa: CSASTQSYNEQFF
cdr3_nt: TGCAGTGCTAGTACACAGTCCTACAATGAGCAGTTCTTC

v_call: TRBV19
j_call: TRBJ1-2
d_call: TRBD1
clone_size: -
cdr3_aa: CASSTTGTGNANYGYTF
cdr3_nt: TGTGCCAGTAGTACAACCGGGACAGGGAATGCTAACTATGGCTACACCTTC

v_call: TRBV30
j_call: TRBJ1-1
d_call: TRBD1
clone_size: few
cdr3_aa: CASYRDRGVTEAFF
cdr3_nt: TGTGCCTCGTACCGGGACAGGGGGGTCACTGAAGCTTTCTTT

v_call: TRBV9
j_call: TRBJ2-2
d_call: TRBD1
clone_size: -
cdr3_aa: CASSTTGTGPSAGELFF
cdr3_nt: TGTGCCAGCAGCACAACCGGGACAGGGCCTTCGGCCGGGGAGCTGTTTTTT

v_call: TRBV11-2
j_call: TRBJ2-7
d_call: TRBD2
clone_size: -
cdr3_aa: CASSLDREGEQYF
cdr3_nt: TGTGCCAGCAGCTTAGACAGGGAGGGAGAGCAGTACTTC

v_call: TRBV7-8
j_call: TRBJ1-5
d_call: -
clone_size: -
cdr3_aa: CASSRTGSQPQHF
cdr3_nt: TGTGCCAGCAGCCGCACAGGGTCTCAGCCCCAGCATTTT

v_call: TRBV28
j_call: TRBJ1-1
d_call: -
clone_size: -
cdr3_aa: CASSYPDLFFPTGSNTEAFF
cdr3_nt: TGTGCCAGCAGTTATCCCGATCTATTCTTCCCAACAGGATCTAACACTGAAGCTTTCTTT

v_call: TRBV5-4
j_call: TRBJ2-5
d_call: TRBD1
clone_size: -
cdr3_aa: CASSLRGQGGQETQYF
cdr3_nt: TGTGCCAGCAGCTTAAGGGGACAGGGTGGGCAAGAGACCCAGTACTTC

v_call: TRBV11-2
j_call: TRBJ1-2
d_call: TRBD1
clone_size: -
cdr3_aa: CASSLDPTGAGYTF
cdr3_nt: TGTGCCAGCAGCTTAGACCCAACAGGGGCCGGCTACACCTTC

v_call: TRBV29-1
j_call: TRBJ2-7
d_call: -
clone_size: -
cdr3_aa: CSVESGSYEQYF
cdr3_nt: TGCAGCGTTGAATCAGGGTCCTACGAGCAGTACTTC

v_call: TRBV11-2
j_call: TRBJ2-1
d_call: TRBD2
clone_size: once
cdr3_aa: CASSSPGGLYSYNEQFF
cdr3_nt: TGTGCCAGCAGCTCCCCGGGGGGATTATACTCCTACAATGAGCAGTTCTTC

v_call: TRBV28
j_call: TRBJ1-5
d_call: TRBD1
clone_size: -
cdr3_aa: CASAYPGQVPGSNQPQHF
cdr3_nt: TGTGCCAGCGCTTACCCGGGACAGGTCCCCGGGAGCAATCAGCCCCAGCATTTT

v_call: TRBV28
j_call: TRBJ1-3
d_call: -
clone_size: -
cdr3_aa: CASILGGSDTIYF
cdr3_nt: TGTGCCAGCATCCTGGGGGGTTCGGACACCATATATTTT

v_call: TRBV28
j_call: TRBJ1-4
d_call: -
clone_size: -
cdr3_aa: CASTPGTTNEKLFF
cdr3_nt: TGTGCCAGCACCCCGGGTACGACTAATGAAAAACTGTTTTTT

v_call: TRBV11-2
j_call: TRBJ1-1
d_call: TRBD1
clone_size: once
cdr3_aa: CASSLQGGVGTEAFF
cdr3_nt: TGTGCCAGCAGCCTCCAGGGGGGAGTCGGCACTGAAGCTTTCTTT

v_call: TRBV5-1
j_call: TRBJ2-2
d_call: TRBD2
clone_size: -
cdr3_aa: CASRERLAGELFF
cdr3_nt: TGCGCCAGCAGAGAAAGACTAGCAGGGGAGCTGTTTTTT

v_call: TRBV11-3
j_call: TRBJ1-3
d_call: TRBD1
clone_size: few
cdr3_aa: CASSSSRDSDGNTIYF
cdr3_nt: TGTGCCAGCAGCTCGTCCCGGGACAGCGACGGAAACACCATATATTTT

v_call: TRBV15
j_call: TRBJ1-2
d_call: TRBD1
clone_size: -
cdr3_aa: CATSSRRTGEGYTF
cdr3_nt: TGTGCCACCAGCAGTCGGAGGACAGGGGAAGGCTACACCTTC

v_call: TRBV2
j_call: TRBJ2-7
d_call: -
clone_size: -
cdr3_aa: CASRSGQPNEEQYF
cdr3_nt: TGTGCCAGCCGTTCCGGACAGCCCAACGAAGAGCAGTACTTC

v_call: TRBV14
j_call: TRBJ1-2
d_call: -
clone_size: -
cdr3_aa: CASSQVGSGYGYTF
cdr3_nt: TGTGCCAGCAGCCAGGTCGGATCGGGCTATGGCTACACCTTC

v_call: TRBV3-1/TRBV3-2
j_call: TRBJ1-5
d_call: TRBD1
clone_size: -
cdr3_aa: CASSQGTGEQPQHF
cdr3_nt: TGTGCCAGCAGCCAAGGGACAGGGGAACAGCCCCAGCATTTT

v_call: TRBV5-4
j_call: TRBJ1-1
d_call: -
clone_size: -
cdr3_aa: CASSPESTEAFF
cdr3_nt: TGTGCCAGCAGCCCGGAGAGCACTGAAGCTTTCTTT

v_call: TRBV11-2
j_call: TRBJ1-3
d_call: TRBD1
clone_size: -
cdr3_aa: CASSRSTGDSGNTIYF
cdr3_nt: TGTGCCAGCAGCCGATCGACAGGGGACTCTGGAAACACCATATATTTT

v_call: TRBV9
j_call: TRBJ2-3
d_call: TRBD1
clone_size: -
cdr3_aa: CASSIGTGGNLDTQYF
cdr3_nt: TGTGCCAGCAGCATCGGGACAGGGGGAAATTTGGATACGCAGTATTTT

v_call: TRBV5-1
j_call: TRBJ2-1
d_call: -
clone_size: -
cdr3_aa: CASSLTGGVPEQFF
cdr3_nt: TGCGCCAGCAGCTTGACGGGGGGCGTACCTGAGCAGTTCTTC

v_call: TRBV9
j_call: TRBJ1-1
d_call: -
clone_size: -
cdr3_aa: CASSVGLFTEAFF
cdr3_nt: TGTGCCAGCAGCGTAGGACTGTTCACTGAAGCTTTCTTT

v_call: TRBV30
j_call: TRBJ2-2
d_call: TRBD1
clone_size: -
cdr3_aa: CAWTPFAGTGDTGELFF
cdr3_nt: TGTGCCTGGACCCCATTTGCCGGGACAGGAGACACCGGGGAGCTGTTTTTT

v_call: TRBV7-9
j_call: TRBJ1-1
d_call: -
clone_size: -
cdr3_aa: CASSKGHENTEAFF
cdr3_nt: TGTGCCAGCAGCAAGGGACATGAGAACACTGAAGCTTTCTTT

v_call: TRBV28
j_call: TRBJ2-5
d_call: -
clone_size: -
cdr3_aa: CASRGTGEETQYF
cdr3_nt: TGTGCCAGCAGGGGTACGGGGGAAGAGACCCAGTACTTC

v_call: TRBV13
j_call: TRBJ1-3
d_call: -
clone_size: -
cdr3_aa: CASSSRGTGNTIYF
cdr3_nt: TGTGCCAGCAGCTCCCGGGGTACTGGAAACACCATATATTTT

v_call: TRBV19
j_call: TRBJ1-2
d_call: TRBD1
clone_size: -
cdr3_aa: CASSIGGTGWVLAGLYGYTF
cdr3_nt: TGTGCCAGTAGTATAGGGGGGACAGGCTGGGTCCTGGCGGGCCTATATGGCTACACCTTC

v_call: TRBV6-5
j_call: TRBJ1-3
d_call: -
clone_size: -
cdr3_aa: CASRTTGSGNTIYF
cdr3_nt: TGTGCCAGCAGAACTACAGGGTCTGGAAACACCATATATTTT

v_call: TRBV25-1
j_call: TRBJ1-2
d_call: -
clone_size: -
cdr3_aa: CASSDGYADPNYGYTF
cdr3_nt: TGTGCCAGCAGTGATGGTTATGCAGATCCGAACTATGGCTACACCTTC

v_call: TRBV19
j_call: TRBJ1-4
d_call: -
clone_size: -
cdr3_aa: CASSIWTGNEKLFF
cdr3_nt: TGTGCCAGTAGTATTTGGACGGGGAATGAAAAACTGTTTTTT

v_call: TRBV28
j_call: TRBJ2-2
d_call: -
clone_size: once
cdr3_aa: CASSYAIAVGGTGELFF
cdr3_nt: TGTGCCAGCAGCTACGCTATAGCGGTTGGAGGCACCGGGGAGCTGTTTTTT

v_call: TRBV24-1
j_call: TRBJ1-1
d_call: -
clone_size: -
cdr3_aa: CATSDPYRAEAFF
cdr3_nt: TGTGCCACCAGTGATCCTTACAGGGCTGAAGCTTTCTTT

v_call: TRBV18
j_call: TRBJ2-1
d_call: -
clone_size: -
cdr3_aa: CASSPAERSGVTFDEQFF
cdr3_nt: TGTGCCAGCTCACCAGCGGAGCGGTCAGGGGTTACATTCGATGAGCAGTTCTTC

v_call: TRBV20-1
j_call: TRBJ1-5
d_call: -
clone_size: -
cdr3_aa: CSASLGTNLNQPQHF
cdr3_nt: TGCAGTGCTAGTTTGGGGACAAACCTGAATCAGCCCCAGCATTTT

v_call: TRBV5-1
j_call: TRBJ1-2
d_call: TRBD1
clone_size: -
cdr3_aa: CASGSGTGYGYTF
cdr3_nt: TGCGCCAGCGGATCCGGGACAGGCTATGGCTACACCTTC

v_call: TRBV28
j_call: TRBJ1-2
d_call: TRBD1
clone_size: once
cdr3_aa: CASSWDRGPYFYGYTF
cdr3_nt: TGTGCCAGCAGTTGGGACAGGGGGCCCTATTTCTATGGCTACACCTTC

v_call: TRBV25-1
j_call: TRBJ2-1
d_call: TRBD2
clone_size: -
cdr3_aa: CASSPSGRASNEQFF
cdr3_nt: TGTGCCAGCAGCCCTAGCGGGAGGGCCTCCAATGAGCAGTTCTTC

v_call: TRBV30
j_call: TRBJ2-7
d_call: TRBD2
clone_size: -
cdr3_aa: CAYTGSGGPSYEQYF
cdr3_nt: TGTGCCTACACGGGGAGCGGGGGGCCCTCCTACGAGCAGTACTTC

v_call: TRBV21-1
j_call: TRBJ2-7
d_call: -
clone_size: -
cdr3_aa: CASSARDRGRYEQYF
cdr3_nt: TGTGCCAGCAGCGCCCGGGACAGGGGGAGGTACGAGCAGTACTTC

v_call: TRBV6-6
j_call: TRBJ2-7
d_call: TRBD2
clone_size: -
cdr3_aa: CASSYSSGSIYEQYF
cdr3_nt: TGTGCCAGCAGTTACTCTAGCGGGAGTATCTACGAGCAGTACTTC

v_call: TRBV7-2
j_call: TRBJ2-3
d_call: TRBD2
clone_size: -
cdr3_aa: CASSLEGPAGFSSTDTQYF
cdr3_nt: TGTGCCAGCAGCTTAGAAGGACCAGCGGGGTTCTCTAGCACAGATACGCAGTATTTT

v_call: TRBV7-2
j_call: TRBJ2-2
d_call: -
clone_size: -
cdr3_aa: CASSLAGGWNTGELFF
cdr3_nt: TGTGCCAGCAGCTTAGCGGGGGGATGGAACACCGGGGAGCTGTTTTTT

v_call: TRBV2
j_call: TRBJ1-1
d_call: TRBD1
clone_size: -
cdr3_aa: CASSGQGAANTEAFF
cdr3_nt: TGTGCCAGCAGTGGACAGGGGGCGGCGAACACTGAAGCTTTCTTT

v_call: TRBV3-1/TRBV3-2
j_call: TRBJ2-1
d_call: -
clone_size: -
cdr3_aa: CASSQGTEQFF
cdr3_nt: TGTGCCAGCAGCCAGGGCACCGAGCAGTTCTTC

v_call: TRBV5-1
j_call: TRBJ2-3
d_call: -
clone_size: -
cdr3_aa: CASSLAGTDTQYF
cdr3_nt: TGCGCCAGCAGCTTGGCGGGGACAGATACGCAGTATTTT

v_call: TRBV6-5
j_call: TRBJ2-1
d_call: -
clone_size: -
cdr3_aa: CASSTYDEQFF
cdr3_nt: TGTGCCAGCAGTACCTATGATGAGCAGTTCTTC

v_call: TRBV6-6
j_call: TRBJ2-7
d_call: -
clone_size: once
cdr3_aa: CASSYSTGEQYF
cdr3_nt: TGTGCCAGCAGTTACTCGACGGGGGAGCAGTACTTC

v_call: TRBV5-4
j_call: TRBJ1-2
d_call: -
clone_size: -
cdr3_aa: CASSLGGGRVGYTF
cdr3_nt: TGTGCCAGCAGCTTGGGTGGTGGGCGGGTAGGCTACACCTTC

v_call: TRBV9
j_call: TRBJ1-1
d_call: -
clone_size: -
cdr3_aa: CASSVEGGNTEAFF
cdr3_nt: TGTGCCAGCAGCGTAGAAGGGGGGAACACTGAAGCTTTCTTT

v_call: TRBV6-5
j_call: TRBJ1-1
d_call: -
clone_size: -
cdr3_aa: CASSYRGGNTEAFF
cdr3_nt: TGTGCCAGCAGTTATCGGGGAGGGAACACTGAAGCTTTCTTT

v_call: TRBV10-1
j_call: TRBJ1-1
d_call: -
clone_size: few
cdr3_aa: CACRRGADTEAFF
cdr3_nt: TGCGCCTGTCGACGGGGGGCGGACACTGAAGCTTTCTTT

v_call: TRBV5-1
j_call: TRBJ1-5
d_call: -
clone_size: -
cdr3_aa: CASSLFTGGQPQHF
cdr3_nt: TGCGCCAGCAGCTTGTTTACGGGCGGGCAGCCCCAGCATTTT

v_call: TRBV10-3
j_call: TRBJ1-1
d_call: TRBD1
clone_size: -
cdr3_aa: CAISGQGAAVEAFF
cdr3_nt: TGTGCCATCAGTGGTCAGGGGGCAGCTGTTGAAGCTTTCTTT

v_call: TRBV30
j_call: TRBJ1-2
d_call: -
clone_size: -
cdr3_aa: CAWSVRGYNTF
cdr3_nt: TGTGCCTGGAGTGTACGCGGGTACAACACCTTC